Included here is one T cell receptor beta chain sequence, with context. Its specificity is not known. The multiple sclerosis controls were treatment-naive patients, and their relapsing-remitting disease was stable or active. TEMRA cells were FACS-enriched, unlike CD8+ and CD4+ T cells, which were negatively isolated. This specimen belongs to a study of CD8 T cells in Susac syndrome. Study conclusions and caveats: The study's TCR sequencing and HLA analysis drew on a certain number of individuals. That number was acknowledged as relatively small.

Between the trimmed V and J ends, which lost 8 bases and 5 bases, there was a span of 13 bases. Germline lookup yields CDR1 LGHDT and CDR2 YNNKEL (reference sequence). The CDR3 has 14 residues. Reverse transcription of about 0.45 to 1 ug RNA was carried out with random hexamers. It was immunoSEQ multiplex PCR that amplified TCR beta CDR3 across 54 Vbeta and 13 Jbeta. From the immunoSEQ multiplex PCR reads, TCRdb called clonotypes with MiXCR, one entry per CDR3 protein. Of approximately 230,000 distinct CDR3 sequences in the sample, around 93% were seen once. The genes are TRBV3-1 and TRBJ1-6; D perhaps matches TRBD1 (6 bases). This sequence was found in a human donor with multiple sclerosis. The sample comprised CD4+ T cells from PBMCs. The CDR3 DNA follows: TGTGCCAGCGACCGGGGGGCAGATAATTCACCCCTCCACTTT. Amino acid sequence: CASDRGADNSPLHF.